Listed below are T cell receptor beta chains from one sample, sequenced in a study of control samples from healthy donors and cancer patients. Produced via immunoSEQ multiplex PCR; TCRdb's table is partial and in-frame only. Of more than 95,000 clones detected, around 89% appear once; the ten largest clones hold approximately 1.1%. Sequencing used PBMCs. These receptors were obtained from a woman in her 50s with colorectal cancer. Each CDR3 is given with its conserved first and last residue. A D gene is named only where the DNA matches it firmly. Clone size appears in some rows only: once, few, many, or a class for an expanded clone.

clone_size	d_call	j_call	v_call	cdr3_length	cdr3_nt	cdr3_aa
medium-sized	TRBD1	TRBJ1-1	TRBV4-2	19	TGTGCCAGCAGCCCCAAGGTGGGTAAGTGGGACAGTGCGAACACTGAAGCTTTCTTT	CASSPKVGKWDSANTEAFF
NA	TRBD1	TRBJ1-3	TRBV28	13	TGTGCCAGCAGCCAGGGGGCTGGAAACACCATATATTTT	CASSQGAGNTIYF
NA	NA	TRBJ2-1	TRBV5-4	16	TGTGCCAGCAGCTCCCTCAGGGATAAGAGAAACAATGAGCAGTTCTTC	CASSSLRDKRNNEQFF
NA	NA	TRBJ2-6	TRBV19	16	TGTGCCAGTAGGTCGGACGGCCGCTCTGGGGCCAACGTCCTGACTTTC	CASRSDGRSGANVLTF
few	TRBD1	TRBJ2-7	TRBV28	14	TGTGCCAGCGCCGCCGGGGACAGGGAAACCGAGCAGTACTTC	CASAAGDRETEQYF
NA	NA	TRBJ1-2	TRBV5-4	14	TGTGCCAGCAGAGTCACCGGGACAAACTATGGCTACACCTTC	CASRVTGTNYGYTF
NA	NA	TRBJ1-4	TRBV15	15	TGTGCCACCAGCACGGCTGTAGTGCTTCATGAAAAACTGTTTTTT	CATSTAVVLHEKLFF
NA	TRBD1	TRBJ2-2	TRBV7-3	15	TGTGCCAGCAGCTGGACAGGGTCTGGCACCGGGGAGCTGTTTTTT	CASSWTGSGTGELFF
NA	TRBD1	TRBJ2-1	TRBV19	14	TGTGCCAGTAGTTCCGGGACAGGGGGATTTGAGCAGTTCTTC	CASSSGTGGFEQFF
NA	TRBD2	TRBJ2-7	TRBV29-1	13	TGCAGCGTTCGACTAGCGGGTATCTACGAGCAGTACTTC	CSVRLAGIYEQYF
NA	TRBD1	TRBJ2-7	TRBV6-6	13	TGTGCCAGCAGTTTCGACAGGGATTACGAGCAGTACTTC	CASSFDRDYEQYF